This TCR beta chain was profiled in a study of blood T cell repertoires in COVID-19. About the research overall: COVID-19 samples from acute and convalescent phases originated in the United States, Italy and Spain.

Trimming cost V 0 bases and J 4 bases, with 15 bases left between them. CDR1 and CDR2 (germline): MNHEY, SVGAGI. The CDR3 has 16 residues. In the study's own analysis: Estimates of nucleated cell counts were drawn from the amplification of reference gene primers. Libraries were prepared by immunoSEQ multiplex PCR; TCRdb keeps only in-frame clonotypes and omits some of them. V and J calls and clone size are copied from that table; D and trimming were computed from the DNA. The table has about 150,000 clones, 80% seen once; the top ten hold approximately 5%. The chain uses TRBV6-5 and TRBJ1-2, with D hard to call. The sequenced sample was peripheral blood. The receptor's source is a woman aged 50 to 65 with acute or convalescent COVID-19. CDR3 loop: CASSYSFPTGGYGYTF. Written as DNA, the CDR3 is TGTGCCAGCAGTTACTCGTTTCCTACGGGAGGCTATGGCTACACCTTC.